One and the same sample provided the 24 T cell receptor beta chains below, sequenced in a study of OX40 agonist ivuxolimab in advanced cancers. Sequenced by immunoSEQ multiplex PCR; TCRdb stores in-frame clones only, minus some. Here the sample spans some 74,000 clones, 65% to 90% being singletons. Sample: CD4+ or CD8+ T cells sorted from blood, taken in a trial of the OX40 agonist ivuxolimab. These receptors came from an adult with an advanced solid tumor such as melanoma, head and neck, liver or kidney cancer.

The rearrangement links TRBV10-1 to TRBJ1-1; D uncertain. The germline V gene has CDR1 WNHNN and CDR2 SYGVQD (reference sequence). The CDR3 runs to 15 residues. V lost 0 bases to trimming and J lost 1 base, with 9 bases between them. CDR3 sequence reads: CASSESIGRNTEAFF. The CDR3, as DNA: TGCGCCAGCAGTGAGTCGATAGGGAGGAACACTGAAGCTTTCTTT.

The gene calls are TRBV6-5 and TRBJ2-7; D is possibly TRBD1 or TRBD2 (5 bases each). V was clipped by 4 bases and J by 4 bases, with 14 bases between them. The CDR3 has 14 amino acids. Germline CDR1 reads MNHEY; CDR2 reads SVGAGI. This CDR3 reads CASSFGTANYEQYF. The CDR3 coding sequence is TGTGCCAGCAGTTTCGGGACGGCCAATTACGAGCAGTACTTC.

The chain is built from TRBV6-1 and TRBJ1-1; D gene unclear. The CDR3 covers 14 residues. CDR1 MNHNS and CDR2 SASEGT come from the germline V gene. Trimming removed 6 bases from V and 1 base from J, with 12 bases in between. The CDR3: CASRALEANTEAFF. In DNA form, the CDR3 reads TGTGCCAGCAGGGCTTTGGAGGCGAACACTGAAGCTTTCTTT.

The DNA of the CDR3 is TGTGCCAGCAGTGCCCACAATGAGCAGTTCTTC. Protein sequence: CASSAHNEQFF. This chain joins TRBV28 and TRBJ2-1; D call uncertain. Deletions cut 5 bases from V and 5 bases from J, with 4 bases between. CDR3 length: 11 residues. CDR1 and CDR2 from the germline V gene are MDHEN and SYDVKM.

This chain uses TRBV2 with TRBJ1-3; D is ambiguous. The CDR3 has 15 amino acids. The V and J ends lost 5 bases and 1 base respectively, with 12 bases between them. The germline CDR1 and CDR2 sequences are SNHLY and FYNNEI. This CDR3 is CASSPTSTSGNTIYF. CDR3 nucleotides: TGTGCCAGCAGTCCGACTTCAACTTCTGGAAACACCATATATTTT.

This clone occurred a few times. The V call is TRBV28, the J call TRBJ1-5; D remains unclear. With 5 bases removed from V and 5 bases from J, the gap between germline ends came to 22 bases. CDR3 size: 17 residues. The germline CDR1 and CDR2 sequences are MDHEN and SYDVKM. CDR3 loop: CASSHDLGFQQDQPQHF. CDR3 nucleotide sequence: TGTGCCAGCAGTCATGACTTGGGATTCCAGCAGGATCAGCCCCAGCATTTT.

The chain links TRBV7-8 to TRBJ2-6; D might be TRBD1 (5 bases). This CDR3 has 15 amino acids. Germline CDR1 is SGHVS and CDR2 is FQNEAQ. Trimming cost V 6 bases and J 0 bases, with 9 bases left between them. The CDR3 protein is CASSRQYSGANVLTF. The CDR3 DNA reads TGTGCCAGCAGTCGACAGTACTCTGGGGCCAACGTCCTGACTTTC.

V usage is TRBV10-3 and J usage is TRBJ1-1; a possible D gene is TRBD1 (5 bases). Trimming removed 6 bases from V and 4 bases from J, with 15 bases in between. Germline assignment: CDR1 ENHRY and CDR2 SYGVKD. The CDR3 contains 14 residues. In DNA form, the CDR3 reads TGTGCCATCAGCCCTGGCGGGGGAGGCACTGAAGCTTTCTTT. Translation: CAISPGGGGTEAFF.

This clone was seen only a few times. V gene TRBV7-6 combines with J gene TRBJ2-1, with D hard to call. Germline assignment: CDR1 SGHVS and CDR2 FNYEAQ. Trimming pared 2 bases from V and 8 bases from J, leaving 7 bases between. CDR3 length: 12 amino acids. The CDR3 region is CASSLKIHEQFF. The CDR3 bases are TGTGCCAGCAGCTTAAAGATTCATGAGCAGTTCTTC.

The CDR3 here is CASRGQGETQYF. The CDR3 DNA is TGTGCCAGCAGGGGACAGGGAGAGACCCAGTACTTC. V usage is TRBV28 and J usage is TRBJ2-5; 9 positions match TRBD1. This CDR3 has 12 residues. CDR1 and CDR2 from the germline V gene are MDHEN and SYDVKM. Trimming removed 6 bases from V and 4 bases from J; junction bases left unmatched: 0.

The chain uses TRBV11-2 and TRBJ2-1; 9 bases match TRBD2. CDR3 length: 16 residues. Germline V CDR1 and CDR2: SGHAT, FQNNGV. Trimming removed 2 bases from V and 8 bases from J; junction bases left unmatched: 10. CDR3: CASSLMGLAGMDEQFF. CDR3 DNA sequence: TGTGCCAGCAGCTTAATGGGGCTAGCGGGAATGGATGAGCAGTTCTTC.

The chain recombines TRBV7-2 with TRBJ1-1, with D possibly TRBD1 on 6 matching bases. Per the germline V gene, CDR1 is SGHTA and CDR2 is FQGNSA. Trimming shortened V by 7 bases and J by 1 base, and 13 bases separated the two germline ends. The length of the CDR3 is 14 residues. This chain's CDR3 is CASKEGGSNTEAFF. For the CDR3, the DNA is TGTGCCAGCAAGGAAGGGGGTTCGAACACTGAAGCTTTCTTT. The whole variable domain, remainder taken from reference TRBV7-2 and TRBJ1-1, is GAGVSQSPSNKVTEKGKDVELRCDPISGHTALYWYRQSLGQGLEFLIYFQGNSAPDKSGLPSDRFSAERTGGSVSTLTIQRTQQEDSAVYLCASKEGGSNTEAFFGQGTRLTVV.

J is TRBJ2-5 and V is TRBV2, with D perhaps matching TRBD1 or TRBD2 (5 bases each). CDR3 length: 15 residues. The V gene's germline CDR1 is SNHLY and CDR2 FYNNEI. Trimming removed 3 bases from V and 2 bases from J, with 13 bases in between. CDR3 amino acids: CASSDPGPPQETQYF. In DNA form, the CDR3 reads TGTGCCAGCAGTGACCCGGGGCCACCTCAAGAGACCCAGTACTTC.

The chain carries TRBV5-1 and TRBJ2-7; the match to TRBD2 covers 11 bases. This CDR3 contains 15 residues. V dropped 3 bases and J dropped 2; count of bases not matched to a gene: 4. In germline, CDR1 is SGHRS, CDR2 YFSETQ. DNA for the CDR3: TGCGCCAGCAGCTCGACTAGCGGGAATCCCTACGAGCAGTACTTC. Its protein is CASSSTSGNPYEQYF.

The CDR3 sequence: CASSSSGARRNIQYF. The CDR3 coding sequence is TGTGCCAGCAGCAGTAGCGGAGCTCGCCGAAACATTCAGTACTTC. This chain uses TRBV7-2 with TRBJ2-4; TRBD2 might be the D (6 bases). V was shortened by 5 bases and J by 6 bases, with 17 bases between the two germline ends. The germline V gene has CDR1 SGHTA and CDR2 FQGNSA. This CDR3 is 15 amino acids long.

The chain uses TRBV18 and TRBJ2-7; D may be TRBD1 (6 bases). CDR3 length equals 15 residues. V gave up 2 bases and J gave up 4 bases, with 15 bases separating them. Germline assignment: CDR1 KGHSH and CDR2 LQKENI. Here the CDR3 DNA reads TGTGCCAGCTCACCAGGGCGCGGACAGCAGTACGAGCAGTACTTC. Translated: CASSPGRGQQYEQYF.

The CDR3 here is CAWSIAGGNEQFF. The CDR3 nucleotides read TGTGCCTGGAGTATCGCAGGGGGTAATGAGCAGTTCTTC. This sequence joins TRBV30 and TRBJ2-1, with 7 bases identical to TRBD1. The V gene end was trimmed by 2 bases and the J gene end by 7 bases; junction bases not matched to a gene: 5. CDR1 GTSNPN and CDR2 SVGIG come from the germline V gene (reference sequence). This CDR3 spans 13 amino acids.

The V call is TRBV28, the J call TRBJ1-4; TRBD1 is a possible D gene (6 bases). The CDR3 consists of 15 residues. Germline-derived CDR1 and CDR2 are MDHEN and SYDVKM. Trimming removed 3 bases from V and 7 bases from J, with 15 bases in between. The CDR3 here is CASSFQGGGGEKLFF. CDR3 bases: TGTGCCAGCAGTTTTCAAGGAGGAGGGGGTGAAAAACTGTTTTTT. The full variable domain, completed using reference TRBV28 and TRBJ1-4, is DVKVTQSSRYLVKRTGEKVFLECVQDMDHENMFWYRQDPGLGLRLIYFSYDVKMKEKGDIPEGYSVSREKKERFSLILESASTNQTSMYLCASSFQGGGGEKLFFGSGTQLSVL.

The J gene is TRBJ2-1, the V gene TRBV7-2; no firm D call. This CDR3 has 13 residues. Germline V lookup: CDR1 SGHTA, CDR2 FQGNSA. The V gene lost 5 bases and the J gene lost 7 bases, with 12 bases spanning the gap. As DNA, the CDR3 is TGTGCCAGCAGCGTTTCGTTTGGAAATGAGCAGTTCTTC. Protein sequence: CASSVSFGNEQFF.

The chain links TRBV5-1 to TRBJ1-1; D remains unclear. Trimming took off 5 bases at V and 0 bases at J, with 8 bases between the two ends. Germline CDR1 SGHRS, CDR2 YFSETQ. The CDR3 is 13 amino acids. CDR3 region: CASSPGVNTEAFF. DNA for the CDR3: TGCGCCAGCAGTCCGGGCGTGAACACTGAAGCTTTCTTT.

The chain links TRBV2 to TRBJ2-3; D may be TRBD1 (5 bases). The V gene's germline CDR1 is SNHLY and CDR2 FYNNEI. Trimming removed 7 bases at V and 2 bases at J, with 10 bases between. The CDR3 is 13 residues long. The CDR3 DNA is TGTGCCAGCAAGATACAGGACACAGATACGCAGTATTTT. Encoded protein: CASKIQDTDTQYF.

The CDR3 sequence: CASSQEGRKTEAFF. The DNA for the CDR3 is TGTGCCAGCAGCCAAGAAGGGCGGAAAACTGAAGCTTTCTTT. The rearrangement links TRBV4-2 to TRBJ1-1, with no clear D. The CDR3 is 14 amino acids. Looked up from germline, CDR1 is LGHNA and CDR2 is YNFKEQ. V gave up 0 bases and J gave up 5 bases, with 10 bases separating them.

Comments on this clone: The sample carries other DNA sequences with the same CDR3. V and J are TRBV6-5 and TRBJ1-3; 8 bases map to TRBD1. Germline V gives CDR1 MNHEY, CDR2 SVGAGI. This CDR3 has 15 amino acids. The V gene end was trimmed by 5 bases and the J gene end by 4 bases; junction bases not matched to a gene: 7. The CDR3 loop reads CASSTTGVAGNTIYF. The CDR3 DNA reads TGTGCCAGCAGTACGACAGGGGTTGCAGGAAACACCATATATTTT.

This clone was observed once. V and J are TRBV19 and TRBJ2-7; either TRBD1 or TRBD2 may fit D (5 bases each). Germline V gene lookup returns CDR1 LNHDA and CDR2 SQIVND (reference sequence). The CDR3 loop spans 17 amino acids. Trimming shortened V by 4 bases and J by 4 bases, and 23 bases separated the two germline ends. The CDR3 sequence: CASSTLGQRQGRYEQYF. CDR3 sequence (DNA): TGTGCCAGTAGTACGCTAGGGCAGCGGCAGGGACGTTACGAGCAGTACTTC.